A selection of T cell receptor beta chains follows, all from one sample in a study of OX40 agonist ivuxolimab in advanced cancers. Sequencing was performed with immunoSEQ multiplex PCR; in TCRdb, only in-frame clones are kept and a portion is missing. In the table there are approximately 33,000 clones, approximately 90% of which are singletons. The sequenced sample was CD4+ or CD8+ T cells sorted from blood, obtained in a trial of the OX40 agonist ivuxolimab. Source of these receptors: an adult with an advanced solid tumor such as melanoma, head and neck, liver or kidney cancer. Each CDR3 is given with its conserved first and last residue. D genes are given only for firm matches. Size tells how often a clone was seen (once, few, many) or the class of an expanded clone, and some rows leave it out.

>TRBV27|15|TRBD1|TRBJ2-7|-
TGTGCCAGCAGTTTATCTCGACAGGGTGGGTACGAGCAGTACTTC
CASSLSRQGGYEQYF
>TRBV2|13|-|TRBJ2-5|-
TGTGCCAGCAGTGAAGTGTACCAAGAGACCCAGTACTTC
CASSEVYQETQYF
>TRBV27|13|-|TRBJ1-5|few
TGTGCCAGCAGTTCAGGGGGCAATCAGCCCCAGCATTTT
CASSSGGNQPQHF
>TRBV27|14|-|TRBJ2-5|-
TGTGCCAGCAGTCCGAGGGCAGGGTGGGAGACCCAGTACTTC
CASSPRAGWETQYF
>TRBV19|14|-|TRBJ2-3|-
TGTGCCAGTAGCATTGTTCATGGCACAGATACGCAGTATTTT
CASSIVHGTDTQYF
>TRBV28|17|TRBD2|TRBJ2-3|-
TGTGCGACTAGCGGGAGAAGGTCCCCAGGCCGAGGAGATACGCAGTATTTT
CATSGRRSPGRGDTQYF
>TRBV4-1|13|-|TRBJ2-7|-
TGCGCCAGCAGCCCAGGGGACAACTACGAGCAGTACTTC
CASSPGDNYEQYF
>TRBV19|16|TRBD1|TRBJ1-6|-
TGTGCCAGTAGTATCGCCGGACAGGGGTATAATTCACCCCTCCACTTT
CASSIAGQGYNSPLHF
>TRBV27|16|TRBD2|TRBJ2-1|-
TGTGCCAGCAGTCCAAGACTAGCGGGGGGTCACAATGAGCAGTTCTTC
CASSPRLAGGHNEQFF
>TRBV27|15|TRBD1|TRBJ2-7|-
TGTGCCAGCAGTTCGGGACAGGGCAATCTGGACGAGCAGTACTTC
CASSSGQGNLDEQYF
>TRBV27|13|-|TRBJ1-2|-
TGTGCCAGCAGTTTCCAGGGGTCCTATGGCTACACCTTC
CASSFQGSYGYTF
>TRBV18|13|-|TRBJ2-1|-
TGTGCCAGCTCACCACCGAACCGAAATGAGCAGTTCTTC
CASSPPNRNEQFF
>TRBV7-2|17|TRBD2|TRBJ2-1|once
TGTGCCAGCAGCTTGGGACTAGCGGGAGCCTCCTACAATGAGCAGTTCTTC
CASSLGLAGASYNEQFF
>TRBV7-9|15|TRBD1|TRBJ2-1|-
TGTGCCAGCAGCCTACAGGGGTCCCTCTACAATGAGCAGTTCTTC
CASSLQGSLYNEQFF
>TRBV27|15|-|TRBJ1-5|-
TGTGCCAGCTGCCCGGGGGGTCAGGGGTTACAGCCCCAGCATTTT
CASCPGGQGLQPQHF
>TRBV29-1|14|TRBD1|TRBJ1-1|-
TGCAGCGTTGAAAGAGGGGGCGAGGGCACTGAAGCTTTCTTT
CSVERGGEGTEAFF
>TRBV4-1|15|TRBD2|TRBJ2-7|-
TGCGCCAGCAGCCAGGAACTAGCGGGGGACTACGAGCAGTACTTC
CASSQELAGDYEQYF
>TRBV6-1|14|-|TRBJ1-2|-
TGTGCCAGCAGTGAAAAGTGGGGGTTGGATGGCTACACCTTC
CASSEKWGLDGYTF
>TRBV6-5|13|-|TRBJ2-1|few
TGTGCCAGCAGTTACTCCGTTACGAATGAGCAGTTCTTC
CASSYSVTNEQFF
>TRBV25-1|17|TRBD2|TRBJ2-1|-
TGTGCCAGCAGTGACCCCTATAGCGGGAGTATTATCAATGAGCAGTTCTTC
CASSDPYSGSIINEQFF
>TRBV7-3|15|-|TRBJ2-6|few
TGTGCCAGCAGCCCCAGGGTTGCTGGGGCCAACGTCCTGACTTTC
CASSPRVAGANVLTF
>TRBV15|15|-|TRBJ2-7|-
TGTGCCACCAGCAGAGAATTCGGTGAAGCGGGCGAGCAGTACTTC
CATSREFGEAGEQYF
>TRBV6-6|13|TRBD1|TRBJ1-1|-
TGTGCCGGACGGAGGGACAGTGTTACTGAAGCTTTCTTT
CAGRRDSVTEAFF
>TRBV28|16|-|TRBJ1-1|-
TGTGCCAGCAGTCCCCGGCAGGCGGTCATGAACACTGAAGCTTTCTTT
CASSPRQAVMNTEAFF
>TRBV12-5|17|-|TRBJ2-3|-
TGTGCTAGTGGTTTCCCATTAGGTTACAGTCTCACAGATACGCAGTATTTT
CASGFPLGYSLTDTQYF